This paragraph covers one TCR beta chain sequence. Authors' methods: Nucleated cell counts were estimated from reference gene primer amplification. The data were produced by immunoSEQ multiplex PCR, yet TCRdb's version contains in-frame clones alone and is incomplete. V and J calls and clone size are those listed in that table; D and trimming were worked out from the DNA. The sample holds 89,000 or so clones, 86% seen once. This sample is drawn from a study of blood T cell repertoires in COVID-19. Whole-study context: The United States, Italy and Spain supplied acute and convalescent COVID-19 samples. PBMCs, B-cell-depleted T cells, or T cells provided the cDNA or gDNA that made up the material.

Trimming removed 2 bases from V and 0 bases from J, with 4 bases in between. Germline V gene data show CDR1 as ENHRY and CDR2 as SYGVKD. The length of the CDR3 is 13 residues. The V call is TRBV10-3, the J call TRBJ1-2, with D unclear. Sequencing was carried out using peripheral blood. The source of this sequence is a man between 50 and 59 years old with active COVID-19. CDR3 coding DNA: TGTGCCATCAGTGAGAATACTAACTATGGCTACACCTTC. This gives the protein CAISENTNYGYTF.